This is a list of T cell receptor beta chains from one sample in a study of T cell responses to AZD1222 COVID-19 vaccine. Libraries were prepared by immunoSEQ multiplex PCR; TCRdb keeps only in-frame clonotypes and omits some of them. The table has about 130,000 clones, approximately 89% seen once. Here the sequenced sample was peripheral blood, taken on day 0 of AZD1222 vaccination. The source of these receptors is an adult in good health. The CDR3 runs from the conserved cysteine through the conserved F or W. The D gene is left open where the match is weak. Some rows mark clone size as missing; the rest say once, few, many or name a class of expanded clone.

TRBJ2-7 | NA | TRBV13 | NA | TGTGCCAGCAGCGTCCGGGACACCGATACCTACGAGCAGTACTTC | CASSVRDTDTYEQYF
TRBJ2-3 | NA | TRBV7-9 | NA | TGTGCCAGCAGCTTATCCGGCGGGTCGAACACAGATACGCAGTATTTT | CASSLSGGSNTDTQYF
TRBJ2-7 | NA | TRBV19 | NA | TGTGCCAGTAGTATAGGAGGAGTCGGCTACGAGCAGTACTTC | CASSIGGVGYEQYF
TRBJ1-5 | NA | TRBV6-5 | NA | TGTGCCAGCAGGAGGAGTCTTCTACCCCAGCATTTT | CASRRSLLPQHF
TRBJ2-1 | NA | TRBV7-3 | NA | TGTGCCAGCAGCCCGGGGGCCGGCTACAATGAGCAGTTCTTC | CASSPGAGYNEQFF
TRBJ1-3 | NA | TRBV19 | NA | TGTGCCACCCACCCGGGGGGTTTTGGAAACACCATATATTTT | CATHPGGFGNTIYF
TRBJ2-1 | NA | TRBV12-5 | TRBD2 | TGTGCTAGTGGTACTCGGGGAGGGTTAATTGACAATGAGCAGTTCTTC | CASGTRGGLIDNEQFF
TRBJ2-3 | NA | TRBV19 | NA | TGTGCCAGTAGTATCGGACAGAGCTACACAGATACGCAGTATTTT | CASSIGQSYTDTQYF
TRBJ1-6 | NA | TRBV27 | NA | TGTGCCAGCAGTCCCGGGGGGCCCCTCCACTTT | CASSPGGPLHF
TRBJ2-1 | NA | TRBV20-1 | NA | TGCAGTATTCTATACAATGAGCAGTTCTTC | CSILYNEQFF
TRBJ1-5 | NA | TRBV5-8 | TRBD1 | TGTGCCAGCAGTACAGGGGGAGGCCAGCCCCAGCATTTT | CASSTGGGQPQHF
TRBJ2-5 | NA | TRBV5-4 | NA | TGTGCCAGCAGCTTTGGAGCAGGGGTTGGAGAGACCCAGTACTTC | CASSFGAGVGETQYF
TRBJ1-2 | NA | TRBV11-1 | NA | TGTGCCAGCAGCTTCGATGGAAGCACCCTTAGCTATGGCTACACCTTC | CASSFDGSTLSYGYTF
TRBJ2-2 | NA | TRBV6-5 | NA | TGTGCCAGCAGTTATCGGGTGGGAGTACCCGGGGAGCTGTTTTTT | CASSYRVGVPGELFF
TRBJ2-2 | NA | TRBV10-3 | TRBD1 | TGTGCCATCAGGGGGCCCCGGGACAGCCCATCCACCGGGGAGCTGTTTTTT | CAIRGPRDSPSTGELFF
TRBJ2-7 | NA | TRBV14 | NA | TGTGCCAGCAGCCAAGCCGGGTCCGGGGGAGAACAGTACTTC | CASSQAGSGGEQYF
TRBJ2-2 | NA | TRBV9 | NA | TGTGCCAGCAGCGTAACCACGAACACCGGGGAGCTGTTTTTT | CASSVTTNTGELFF
TRBJ2-7 | few | TRBV24-1 | TRBD1 | TGTGCCACCAGTGATCCCGGGACAGGGGTCTACGAGCAGTACTTC | CATSDPGTGVYEQYF
TRBJ1-2 | NA | TRBV3-1/TRBV3-2 | NA | TGTGCCAGCAGCCAAGAGACAGTGAGCTATGGCTACACCTTC | CASSQETVSYGYTF
TRBJ1-5 | NA | TRBV30 | NA | TGTGCCTGGAGTGGGGACAGCAATCAGCCCCAGCATTTT | CAWSGDSNQPQHF
TRBJ2-3 | NA | TRBV23-1 | NA | TGCGCCAGCAGTCGCCAGGATAGCACAGATACGCAGTATTTT | CASSRQDSTDTQYF
TRBJ1-3 | NA | TRBV7-2 | NA | TGTGCCAGCAGCTTACCCCGAGGAAACACCATATATTTT | CASSLPRGNTIYF
TRBJ2-1 | NA | TRBV2 | TRBD2 | TGTGCCAGCAAGCCGGGGACTAGTTTCAATGAGCAGTTCTTC | CASKPGTSFNEQFF
TRBJ2-3 | NA | TRBV28 | TRBD1 | TGTGCCAGCAGTACCCGGACAGGGGGCACAGATACGCAGTATTTT | CASSTRTGGTDTQYF
TRBJ2-7 | NA | TRBV21-1 | NA | TGTGCCAGCAGCAAAGCTCGCGGGAGGGTCGGGGAGCAGTACTTC | CASSKARGRVGEQYF
TRBJ2-1 | NA | TRBV30 | NA | TGTGCCTGGAGTATAGGCGTCAGGCAGTTCTTC | CAWSIGVRQFF
TRBJ1-2 | NA | TRBV5-1 | NA | TGCGCCAGCAGCTTCCAGAACAGGAACTATGGCTACACCTTC | CASSFQNRNYGYTF
TRBJ1-5 | NA | TRBV4-2 | TRBD1 | TGTGCCAGCAGCCAAGCCCGGGGCACGACGACAGGGGGAAATCAGCCCCAGCATTTT | CASSQARGTTTGGNQPQHF
TRBJ2-6 | NA | TRBV5-6 | TRBD1 | TGTGCCAGCAGCCAGGACAGGGGGACTGGGGCCAACGTCCTGACTTTC | CASSQDRGTGANVLTF
TRBJ1-5 | NA | TRBV9 | NA | TGTGCCAGCAGCGCCTCAGGGGTCCAGCCCCAGCATTTT | CASSASGVQPQHF
TRBJ2-1 | once | TRBV6-5 | NA | TGTGCCAGCAGTTACGGAGGCGGGGTGTCCTACAATGAGCAGTTCTTC | CASSYGGGVSYNEQFF
TRBJ2-5 | NA | TRBV5-6 | TRBD2 | TGTGCCAGCAGCGGCGGGGGGGCACAAGAGACCCAGTACTTC | CASSGGGAQETQYF
TRBJ1-1 | NA | TRBV30 | NA | TGTGCCTGGAGTGTACGCGGGGCAGCGGGGTTAGGGACTGAAGCTTTCTTT | CAWSVRGAAGLGTEAFF
TRBJ2-1 | NA | TRBV28 | NA | TGTGCCAGCAGCTCCCCTGCAGGGAGGACCGCTGAGCAGTTCTTC | CASSSPAGRTAEQFF
TRBJ2-7 | NA | TRBV28 | NA | TGTGCCAGCAGTGGGGACATCTACGAGCAGTACTTC | CASSGDIYEQYF
TRBJ1-4 | NA | TRBV20-1 | NA | TGCAGTGCTAGTACGGATCGGCCCGAAAAACTGTTTTTT | CSASTDRPEKLFF
TRBJ2-7 | NA | TRBV7-4 | TRBD2 | TGTGCCAGCAGCCCCGGGACTAGCGGGAGGATCTCCTACGAGCAGTACTTC | CASSPGTSGRISYEQYF
TRBJ2-7 | NA | TRBV30 | TRBD1 | TGTGCCTGGAGTTCCGGGACAGGGGGAGGGAGCTACGAGCAGTACTTC | CAWSSGTGGGSYEQYF
TRBJ1-6 | NA | TRBV12-3/TRBV12-4 | NA | TGTGCCAGCAGTATCCCCCCGATTTCACCCCTCCACTTT | CASSIPPISPLHF
TRBJ2-1 | NA | TRBV6-2/TRBV6-3 | TRBD1 | TGTGCCAGCAGTTATCCGGGACAGCGCCCCTACAATGAGCAGTTCTTC | CASSYPGQRPYNEQFF
TRBJ2-5 | NA | TRBV18 | TRBD1 | TGTGCCAGCTCACCAAGACAGGGGAGCGGAGAGACCCAGTACTTC | CASSPRQGSGETQYF
TRBJ1-6 | NA | TRBV6-5 | NA | TGTGCCAGCAGCCACAGCTATAATTCACCCCTCCACTTT | CASSHSYNSPLHF
TRBJ2-7 | NA | TRBV15 | TRBD1 | TGTGCCACCAGCAAGGACAGGGGATACGAGCAGTACTTC | CATSKDRGYEQYF
TRBJ2-1 | NA | TRBV2 | NA | TGTGCCAGCAGATCCAGGGGGGCGATCGATGAGCAGTTCTTC | CASRSRGAIDEQFF
TRBJ2-7 | NA | TRBV5-1 | TRBD1 | TGCGCCAGCAGCTTGACAGGGGGGTCCTCCGAGCAGTACTTC | CASSLTGGSSEQYF
TRBJ1-4 | NA | TRBV28 | NA | TGTGCCAGCAGGGGGGGAGTAGATGAAAAACTGTTTTTT | CASRGGVDEKLFF
TRBJ1-2 | NA | TRBV28 | NA | TGTGCCAGCAGTTTAAACAGGGCTGATGGCTACACCTTC | CASSLNRADGYTF
TRBJ1-1 | NA | TRBV20-1 | NA | TGCAGTGCTAGCTGGGGCACTGAAGCTTTCTTT | CSASWGTEAFF
TRBJ1-5 | NA | TRBV7-9 | TRBD1 | TGTGCCAGCAGCTTATACAGGGGCCCAGGGAGCAATCAGCCCCAGCATTTT | CASSLYRGPGSNQPQHF
TRBJ2-2 | NA | TRBV15 | NA | TGTGCCACCAGCAGAGATTATCAGGGCTCCGGGGAGCTGTTTTTT | CATSRDYQGSGELFF
TRBJ2-6 | NA | TRBV30 | TRBD1 | TGTGCCTGGAGCCTCAGGGGGCTTGGGGCCAACGTCCTGACTTTC | CAWSLRGLGANVLTF
TRBJ2-2 | NA | TRBV5-1 | NA | TGCGCCAGCAGCTTTTACAGGGAGTCCGGGGAGCTGTTTTTT | CASSFYRESGELFF